This T cell receptor beta chain was identified in a study of CD8+ T cells in alopecia areata. Study at large: Tofacitinib therapy took 6 to 18 months; 6 months off drug came after.

Reverse transcribed after extraction, RNA yielded cDNA as the sequencing template. Assay used: immunoSEQ multiplex PCR; TCRdb lists only in-frame clones, some missing. This table has roughly 200,000 clones, 58% appearing once. This clone was seen only once. CDR1 is LNHNV and CDR2 is YYDKDF in the germline V gene (reference sequence). The V end lost 7 bases, the J end lost 0 bases, and 13 bases lay between the germline ends. The CDR3 spans 15 residues. Described treatment: oral pan-JAK inhibitor, 5-10 mg twice daily. The origin of this receptor is a human donor with alopecia areata. This chain links TRBV15 with TRBJ2-1; the D gene is possibly TRBD1 (5 bases). Sequencing used CD8+ T cells sorted from blood, obtained at week 24, from a patient treated with tofacitinib. The CDR3 DNA reads TGTGCCACCAACCGACAGCTTTCCTCCTACAATGAGCAGTTCTTC. This translates into CATNRQLSSYNEQFF.